This T cell receptor (beta chain) came from a study of long-term antiretroviral therapy in people with HIV. Study outcomes and limitations: After ART, diversity increased yet remained lower than transplant donor controls. No data were available on ART adherence, viral resistance or therapy changes.

This CDR3 region has 14 residues. V was shortened by 6 bases and J by 0 bases, with 11 bases between the two germline ends. The germline gives CDR1 SGHTA, CDR2 FQGTGA. The libraries were made with immunoSEQ v3.0 at survey level. The table came from immunoSEQ multiplex PCR; TCRdb's copy has only in-frame clones and leaves some out. The table has 20,000 to 25,000 clones, around 86% seen once. As to this clone: Its matching antigen is unknown.

For each donor, at least one pre-ART and at least two post-ART PBMC samples were available. This sequence joins TRBV7-3 and TRBJ1-1; D is unclear. The material was unsorted PBMCs, obtained 1.8 years before starting antiretroviral therapy. The receptor was derived from a woman in her thirties with HIV. The CDR3 DNA reads TGTGCCAGCAGTCTGGGGAGAGTGAACACTGAAGCTTTCTTT. Its protein product is CASSLGRVNTEAFF.